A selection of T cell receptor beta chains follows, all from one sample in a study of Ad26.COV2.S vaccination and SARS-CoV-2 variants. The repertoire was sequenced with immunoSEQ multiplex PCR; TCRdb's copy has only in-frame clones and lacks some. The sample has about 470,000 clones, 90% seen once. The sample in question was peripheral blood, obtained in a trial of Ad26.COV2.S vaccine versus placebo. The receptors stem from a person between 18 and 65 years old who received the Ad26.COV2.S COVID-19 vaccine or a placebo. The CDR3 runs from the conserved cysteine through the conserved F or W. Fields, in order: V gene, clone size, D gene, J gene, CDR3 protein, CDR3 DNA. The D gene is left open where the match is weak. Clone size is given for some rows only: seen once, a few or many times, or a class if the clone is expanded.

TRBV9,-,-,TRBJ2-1,CASSFTMVSYNEQFF,TGTGCCAGCAGCTTTACTATGGTCTCCTACAATGAGCAGTTCTTC
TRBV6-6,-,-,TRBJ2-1,CASSYSPGSYNEQFF,TGTGCCAGCAGTTACTCACCGGGTTCCTACAATGAGCAGTTCTTC
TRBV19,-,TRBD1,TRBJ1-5,CASSPMDRDDQPQHF,TGTGCCAGTAGTCCCATGGACAGGGATGATCAGCCCCAGCATTTT
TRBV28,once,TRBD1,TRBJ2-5,CASSYLPGQGAETQYF,TGTGCCAGCAGTTATCTCCCGGGACAGGGGGCGGAGACCCAGTACTTC
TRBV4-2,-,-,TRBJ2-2,CASSRRPGPGVEGGELFF,TGTGCCAGCAGCCGCCGACCTGGACCGGGGGTCGAAGGCGGGGAGCTGTTTTTT
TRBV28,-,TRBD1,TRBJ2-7,CASSAGQGVSEQYF,TGTGCCAGCAGTGCGGGACAGGGGGTATCCGAGCAGTACTTC
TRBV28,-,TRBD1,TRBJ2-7,CASTRGPGTGIYEQYF,TGTGCCAGCACCAGGGGTCCCGGGACAGGGATTTACGAGCAGTACTTC
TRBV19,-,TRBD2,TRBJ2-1,CASSIALGLAGGHEQFF,TGTGCCAGTAGTATAGCCCTGGGACTAGCGGGAGGACATGAGCAGTTCTTC
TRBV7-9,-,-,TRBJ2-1,CASSLRGREAYNEQFF,TGTGCCAGCAGCTTAAGGGGTAGAGAAGCCTACAATGAGCAGTTCTTC
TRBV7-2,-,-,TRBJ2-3,CASSPTAWRTDTQYF,TGTGCCAGCAGCCCAACGGCGTGGCGCACGGATACGCAGTATTTT